Below are 8 T cell receptor beta chains sequenced from a single sample in a study of T cell responses to AZD1222 COVID-19 vaccine. TCRdb's copy holds only in-frame clones and misses some; the assay was immunoSEQ multiplex PCR. The sample has about 130,000 clones, more than 75% seen once. This sample comprised peripheral blood, obtained on day 0 of AZD1222 vaccination. These receptors were collected from an adult in good health.

V is TRBV13 and J is TRBJ1-1; D is ambiguous. Germline loops: CDR1 PRHDT, CDR2 FYEKMQ (reference sequence). V gave up 4 bases and J gave up 7 bases, with 16 bases separating them. The CDR3 has 14 amino acids. The CDR3 reads CASSYWTETVEAFF. The CDR3 DNA follows: TGTGCCAGCAGCTATTGGACGGAGACGGTTGAAGCTTTCTTT.

The chain joins TRBV5-4 to TRBJ2-2; no definite D call. The V gene lost 6 bases and the J gene lost 3 bases, with 6 bases spanning the gap. Germline assignment: CDR1 SGHNT and CDR2 YYREEE (reference sequence). The CDR3 is made up of 12 amino acids. For the CDR3, the DNA is TGTGCCAGCACCACGTACACCGGGGAGCTGTTTTTT. Its protein is CASTTYTGELFF.

On this clone: This sample includes further DNA sequences coding for the same CDR3. The chain employs TRBV9 and TRBJ1-3; D is ambiguous. Germline V gene data show CDR1 as SGDLS and CDR2 as YYNGEE. This CDR3 has 14 residues. Deletions cut 0 bases from V and 4 bases from J, with 8 bases between. The CDR3 region is CASSVEGSGNTIYF. The CDR3, as DNA: TGTGCCAGCAGCGTAGAAGGTAGCGGAAACACCATATATTTT.

The chain employs TRBV28 and TRBJ2-7; TRBD1 or TRBD2 may be the D gene (6 bases each). There are 14 residues in the CDR3. V lost 0 bases, J lost 2 bases, and 8 bases lay in between. Germline V gene lookup returns CDR1 MDHEN and CDR2 SYDVKM. DNA for the CDR3: TGTGCCAGCAGTTTATGGGGGGGCGCCTACGAGCAGTACTTC. Amino acid sequence: CASSLWGGAYEQYF. Full variable domain (outside the CDR3, taken from reference TRBV28 and TRBJ2-7): DVKVTQSSRYLVKRTGEKVFLECVQDMDHENMFWYRQDPGLGLRLIYFSYDVKMKEKGDIPEGYSVSREKKERFSLILESASTNQTSMYLCASSLWGGAYEQYFGPGTRLTVT.

This clone was detected a few times. The rearrangement joins TRBV27 to TRBJ2-7; 8 bases line up with TRBD1. V lost 6 bases and J lost 3; bases outside the gene matches: 4. Germline CDR1 MNHEY, CDR2 SMNVEV (reference sequence). CDR3 length equals 13 residues. The CDR3 DNA follows: TGTGCCAGCAGACAGGGGGTGGACTACGAGCAGTACTTC. Its protein is CASRQGVDYEQYF.

With regard to this clone: The junction shows a germline mismatch at one end, possibly a read error. The chain is built from TRBV19 and TRBJ1-5, with D maybe TRBD1 (6 bases). CDR3 size: 15 residues. The V gene's germline CDR1 is LNHDA and CDR2 SQIVND (reference sequence). CDR3 sequence reads: CASNSPQGSNQPQHF. As DNA, the CDR3 is TGTGCCAGTAATTCACCCCAGGGGAGCAACCAGCCCCAGCATTTT.

The chain has TRBV30 and TRBJ1-2; D is uncertain. This CDR3 is 12 amino acids long. V lost 4 bases to trimming and J lost 8 bases, with 14 bases between them. Germline assignment: CDR1 GTSNPN and CDR2 SVGIG (reference sequence). The CDR3 coding sequence is TGTGCCTGGACGCGGCAATCGGGCGGCTACACCTTC. Protein: CAWTRQSGGYTF.

V and J are TRBV28 and TRBJ1-2; no reliable D call. Germline-derived CDR1 and CDR2 are MDHEN and SYDVKM. The CDR3 sequence is 12 residues long. The germline V and J ends were trimmed by 6 bases and 0 bases, with 5 bases remaining between them. The CDR3 is CASSTPNYGYTF. CDR3 in DNA: TGTGCCAGCAGCACGCCTAACTATGGCTACACCTTC.